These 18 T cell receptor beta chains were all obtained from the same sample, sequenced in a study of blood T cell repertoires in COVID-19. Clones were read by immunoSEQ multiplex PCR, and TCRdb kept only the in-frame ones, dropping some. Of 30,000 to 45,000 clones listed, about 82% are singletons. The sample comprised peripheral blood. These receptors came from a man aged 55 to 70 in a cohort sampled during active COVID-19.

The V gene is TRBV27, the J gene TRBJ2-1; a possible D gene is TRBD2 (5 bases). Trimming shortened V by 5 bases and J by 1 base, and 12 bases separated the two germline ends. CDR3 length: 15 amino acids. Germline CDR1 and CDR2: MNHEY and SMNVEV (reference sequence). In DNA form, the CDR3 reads TGTGCCAGCAGTCCCACGACGGGGTCCTACAATGAGCAGTTCTTC. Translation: CASSPTTGSYNEQFF.

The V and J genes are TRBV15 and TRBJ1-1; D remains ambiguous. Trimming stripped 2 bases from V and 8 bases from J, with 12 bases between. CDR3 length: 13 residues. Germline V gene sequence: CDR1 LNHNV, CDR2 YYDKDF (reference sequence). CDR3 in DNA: TGTGCCACCAGCAGAACCGTAACGGGGGAAGCTTTCTTT. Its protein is CATSRTVTGEAFF.

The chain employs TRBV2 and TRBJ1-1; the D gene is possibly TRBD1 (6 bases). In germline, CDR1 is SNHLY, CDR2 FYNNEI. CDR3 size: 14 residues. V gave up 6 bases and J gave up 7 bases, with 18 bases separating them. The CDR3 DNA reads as TGTGCCAGCAGCCAAGGGGGGGGCGCCTTTGAAGCTTTCTTT. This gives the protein CASSQGGGAFEAFF.

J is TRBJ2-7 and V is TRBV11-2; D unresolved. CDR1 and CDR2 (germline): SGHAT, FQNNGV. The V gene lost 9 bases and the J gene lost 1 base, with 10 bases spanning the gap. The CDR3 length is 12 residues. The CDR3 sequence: CASLSGSYEQYF. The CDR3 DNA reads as TGTGCCAGTTTGTCCGGTTCCTACGAGCAGTACTTC.

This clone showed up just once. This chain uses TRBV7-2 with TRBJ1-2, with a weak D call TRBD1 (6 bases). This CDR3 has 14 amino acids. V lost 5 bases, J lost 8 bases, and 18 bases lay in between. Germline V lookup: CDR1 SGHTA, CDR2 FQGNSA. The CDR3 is CASSPGRQDRGYTF. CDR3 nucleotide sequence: TGTGCCAGCAGCCCGGGGAGACAGGACCGCGGCTACACCTTC.

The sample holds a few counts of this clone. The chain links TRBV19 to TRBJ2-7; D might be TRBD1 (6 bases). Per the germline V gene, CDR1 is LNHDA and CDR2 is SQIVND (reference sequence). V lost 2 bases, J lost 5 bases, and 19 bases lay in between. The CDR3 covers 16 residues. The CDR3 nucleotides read TGTGCCAGTAGTATACAGTGGTTGACCGGGGACAACGAGCAGTACTTC. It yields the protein CASSIQWLTGDNEQYF.

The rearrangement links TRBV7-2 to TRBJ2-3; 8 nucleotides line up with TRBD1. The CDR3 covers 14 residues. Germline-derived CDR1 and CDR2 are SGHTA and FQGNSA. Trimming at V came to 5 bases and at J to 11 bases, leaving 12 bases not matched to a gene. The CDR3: CASSTVRTGTGQYF. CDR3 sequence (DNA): TGTGCCAGCAGCACCGTCCGCACAGGGACAGGGCAGTATTTT.

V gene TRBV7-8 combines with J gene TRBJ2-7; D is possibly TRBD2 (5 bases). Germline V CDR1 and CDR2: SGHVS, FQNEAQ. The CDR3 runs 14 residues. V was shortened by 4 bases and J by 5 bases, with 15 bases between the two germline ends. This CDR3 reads CASSYRQAADEQYF. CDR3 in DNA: TGTGCCAGCAGCTACCGGCAAGCGGCGGACGAGCAGTACTTC.

DNA for the CDR3: TGTGCCAGCAGCTCGAGATCCTACGAGCAGTACTTC. This encodes CASSSRSYEQYF. The J gene is TRBJ2-7, the V gene TRBV7-9; D uncertain. The V end was cut by 4 bases, the J end by 1 base, with 5 bases between. There are 12 residues in the CDR3. CDR1 is SEHNR and CDR2 is FQNEAQ in the germline V gene (reference sequence).

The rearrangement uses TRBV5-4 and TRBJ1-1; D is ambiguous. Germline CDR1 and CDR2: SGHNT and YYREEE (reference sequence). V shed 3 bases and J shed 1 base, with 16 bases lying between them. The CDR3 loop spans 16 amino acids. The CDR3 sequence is CASSSAAITQNTEAFF. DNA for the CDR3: TGTGCCAGCAGCTCTGCGGCCATCACCCAGAACACTGAAGCTTTCTTT.

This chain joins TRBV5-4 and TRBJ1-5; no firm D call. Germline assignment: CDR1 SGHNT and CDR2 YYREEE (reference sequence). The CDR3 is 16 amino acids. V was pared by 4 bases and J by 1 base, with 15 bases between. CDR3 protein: CASSLGGPGSNQPQHF. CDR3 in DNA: TGTGCCAGCAGCCTGGGCGGCCCGGGGAGCAATCAGCCCCAGCATTTT.

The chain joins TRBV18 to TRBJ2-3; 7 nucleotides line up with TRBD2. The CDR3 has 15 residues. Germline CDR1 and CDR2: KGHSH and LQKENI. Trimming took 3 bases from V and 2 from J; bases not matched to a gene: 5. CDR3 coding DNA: TGTGCCAGCTCACCCCAGGGAGGGGCCACAGATACGCAGTATTTT. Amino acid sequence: CASSPQGGATDTQYF. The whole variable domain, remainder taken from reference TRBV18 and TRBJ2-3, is NAGVMQNPRHLVRRRGQEARLRCSPMKGHSHVYWYRQLPEEGLKFMVYLQKENIIDESGMPKERFSAEFPKEGPSILRIQQVVRGDSAAYFCASSPQGGATDTQYFGPGTRLTVL.

CDR3 in amino acids: CAISESLNPGQGNNEQFF. For the CDR3, the DNA is TGTGCCATCAGTGAGTCCTTAAACCCGGGACAGGGGAATAATGAGCAGTTCTTC. J is TRBJ2-1 and V is TRBV10-3, with 10 bases that match TRBD1. This CDR3 comprises 18 residues. Germline lookup yields CDR1 ENHRY and CDR2 SYGVKD. V shed 0 bases and J 7 bases; nucleotides not matched to a gene: 12.

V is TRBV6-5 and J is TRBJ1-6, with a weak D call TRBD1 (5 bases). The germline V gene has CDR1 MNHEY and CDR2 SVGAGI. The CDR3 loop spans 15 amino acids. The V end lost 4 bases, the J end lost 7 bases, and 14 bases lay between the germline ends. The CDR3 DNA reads TGTGCCAGCAGTTTAACCGCGGGGGGGAATTCACCCCTCCACTTT. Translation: CASSLTAGGNSPLHF.

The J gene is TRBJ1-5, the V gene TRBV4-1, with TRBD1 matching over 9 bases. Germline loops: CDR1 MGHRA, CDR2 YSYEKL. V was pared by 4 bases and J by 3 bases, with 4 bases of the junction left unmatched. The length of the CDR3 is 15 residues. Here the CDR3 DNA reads TGCGCCAGCAGCCCCCGGGACAGGGACAATCAGCCCCAGCATTTT. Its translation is CASSPRDRDNQPQHF.

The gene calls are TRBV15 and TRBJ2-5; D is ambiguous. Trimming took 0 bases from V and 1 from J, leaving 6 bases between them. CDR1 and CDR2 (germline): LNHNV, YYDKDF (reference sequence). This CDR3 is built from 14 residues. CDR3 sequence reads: CATSRDSPQETQYF. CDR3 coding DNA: TGTGCCACCAGCAGAGACAGTCCCCAAGAGACCCAGTACTTC.

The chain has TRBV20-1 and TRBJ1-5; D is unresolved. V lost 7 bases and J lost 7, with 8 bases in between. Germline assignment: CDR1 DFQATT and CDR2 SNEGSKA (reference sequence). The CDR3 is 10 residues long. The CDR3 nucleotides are TGCAGTGGAGGCGTGCAGCCCCAGCATTTT. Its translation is CSGGVQPQHF.

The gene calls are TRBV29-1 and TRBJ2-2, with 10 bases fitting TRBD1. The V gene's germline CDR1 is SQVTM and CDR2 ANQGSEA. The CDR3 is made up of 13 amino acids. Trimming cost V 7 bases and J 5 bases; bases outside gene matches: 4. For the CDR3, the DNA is TGCAGCGCCTCGGGACAGGGGACCGGGGAGCTGTTTTTT. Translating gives CSASGQGTGELFF.